One sample yielded the 4 T cell receptor beta chains listed below, sequenced in a study of blood T cell repertoires in COVID-19. Sequenced by immunoSEQ multiplex PCR; TCRdb stores in-frame clones only, minus some. Altogether 70,000 to 75,000 clones are present, approximately 81% being singletons, with the ten largest covering more than 4.5%. The source material was peripheral blood. The receptors were gathered from a woman aged 80 or older with active or convalescent COVID-19.

The rearrangement links TRBV28 to TRBJ2-2, with TRBD2 as a possible D gene (6 bases). V shed 3 bases and J shed 3 bases, with 11 bases lying between them. CDR1 is MDHEN, CDR2 SYDVKM, per germline. CDR3 size: 15 residues. The CDR3 DNA is TGTGCCAGCAGTTTCGGAGGGTCGTACACCGGGGAGCTGTTTTTT. Translating gives CASSFGGSYTGELFF. The full variable domain, in which reference TRBV28 and TRBJ2-2 provide the parts outside the CDR3, is DVKVTQSSRYLVKRTGEKVFLECVQDMDHENMFWYRQDPGLGLRLIYFSYDVKMKEKGDIPEGYSVSREKKERFSLILESASTNQTSMYLCASSFGGSYTGELFFGEGSRLTVL.

The chain links TRBV7-9 to TRBJ2-1; the match to TRBD1 covers 9 bases. In germline, CDR1 is SEHNR, CDR2 FQNEAQ (reference sequence). Trimming took 7 bases from V and 14 from J; bases not matched to a gene: 9. This CDR3 spans 12 amino acids. CDR3 DNA sequence: TGTGCCAGCAACCCCGGGACAGGGTTGGAGTTCTTC. Its translation: CASNPGTGLEFF.

V is TRBV18 and J is TRBJ1-5, with 7 bases fitting TRBD1. CDR1 is KGHSH and CDR2 is LQKENI in the germline V gene. The CDR3 loop spans 14 amino acids. The ends lost 3 bases at V and 5 bases at J; junction bases unmatched: 4. This CDR3 is CASSPQGGYQPQHF. The CDR3 bases are TGTGCCAGCTCACCCCAGGGGGGATATCAGCCCCAGCATTTT. The entire variable domain, with the rest obtained from reference TRBV18 and TRBJ1-5, is as follows: NAGVMQNPRHLVRRRGQEARLRCSPMKGHSHVYWYRQLPEEGLKFMVYLQKENIIDESGMPKERFSAEFPKEGPSILRIQQVVRGDSAAYFCASSPQGGYQPQHFGDGTRLSIL.

V is TRBV5-4 and J is TRBJ2-6, with D uncertain. This CDR3 spans 15 amino acids. The ends were cut back, 0 bases at V and 2 bases at J, with 6 bases in the middle. Germline assignment: CDR1 SGHNT and CDR2 YYREEE (reference sequence). The CDR3 DNA follows: TGTGCCAGCAGCTTGGCCCAGGCTGGGGCCAACGTCCTGACTTTC. Its protein is CASSLAQAGANVLTF.